This T cell receptor beta chain was documented in a study of Graves' ophthalmopathy and Graves' hyperthyroidism. The ends lost 4 bases at V and 4 bases at J; junction bases unmatched: 10. The CDR3 loop spans 15 amino acids. Germline CDR1 and CDR2: SGHRS and YFSETQ. Investigators amplified TCR beta CDR3 regions from RNA transcripts. RT-PCR was first run with HTBI primers, then multiplex PCR in a second round. A single record per CDR3 protein comes from TCRdb applying MiXCR to the multiplex PCR reads. This table has over a million distinct CDR3 sequences, around a third appearing once. Ten or more counts support this clonotype.

The sequence came from an adult man with Graves' hyperthyroidism. The V and J genes are TRBV5-1 and TRBJ2-7, with 8 positions matching TRBD1. Sequenced input: peripheral blood or thyroid tissue (not recorded which). CDR3 region: CASSGQGQAPYEQYF. The CDR3 nucleotides are TGCGCCAGCAGCGGACAGGGACAGGCGCCATACGAGCAGTACTTC.